Sequencing of this T cell receptor beta chain was carried out in a study of beta chain features in type 1 diabetes. Whole-study results and caveats: Shortening that was moderate but significant affected the TCRB CDR3s of Type 1 diabetes patients in all four CD4+ subsets.

From germline, CDR1 is SQVTM and CDR2 ANQGSEA. V dropped 7 bases and J dropped 0 bases, with 16 bases sitting between them. CDR3 length equals 15 residues. Turning to this clone: Its antigen is still unknown.

Reverse transcribing all isolated RNA meant expressed TCRB transcripts were sequenced. Using immunoSEQ multiplex PCR, the repertoire was profiled, and TCRdb retains in-frame clones only, with some absent. The sample yields around 260,000 clones, around 22% seen once. This TCR came from a young woman with type 1 diabetes. The V and J genes are TRBV29-1 and TRBJ1-3, with D possibly matching TRBD1 (6 bases). Sequenced input: naive CD4+ T cells from blood. CDR3 loop: CSATSRGFSGNTIYF. DNA of the CDR3: TGCAGCGCCACGTCCAGGGGATTCTCTGGAAACACCATATATTTT.